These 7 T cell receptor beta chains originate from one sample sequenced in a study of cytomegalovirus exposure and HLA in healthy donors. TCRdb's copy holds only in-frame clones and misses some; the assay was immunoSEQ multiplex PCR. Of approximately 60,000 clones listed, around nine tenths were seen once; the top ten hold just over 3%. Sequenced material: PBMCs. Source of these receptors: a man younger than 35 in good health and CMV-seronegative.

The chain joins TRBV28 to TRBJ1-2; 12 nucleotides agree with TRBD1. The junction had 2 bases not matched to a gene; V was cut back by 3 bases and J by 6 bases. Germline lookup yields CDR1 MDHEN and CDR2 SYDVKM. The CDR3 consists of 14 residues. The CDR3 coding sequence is TGTGCCAGCAGTTTGGGACAGGGGGCGGATGGCTACACCTTC. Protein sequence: CASSLGQGADGYTF.

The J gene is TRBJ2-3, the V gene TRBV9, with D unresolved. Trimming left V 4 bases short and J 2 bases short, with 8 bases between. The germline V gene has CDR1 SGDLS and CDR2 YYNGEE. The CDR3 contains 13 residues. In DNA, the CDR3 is TGTGCCAGCAGCCCACATATCACAGATACGCAGTATTTT. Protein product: CASSPHITDTQYF.

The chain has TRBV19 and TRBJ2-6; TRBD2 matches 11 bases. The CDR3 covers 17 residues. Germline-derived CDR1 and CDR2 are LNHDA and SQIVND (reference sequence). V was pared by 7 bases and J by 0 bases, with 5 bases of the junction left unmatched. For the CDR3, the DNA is TGTGCCAGTAAACTAGCGGGAGCTTACTCTGGGGCCAACGTCCTGACTTTC. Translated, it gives CASKLAGAYSGANVLTF.

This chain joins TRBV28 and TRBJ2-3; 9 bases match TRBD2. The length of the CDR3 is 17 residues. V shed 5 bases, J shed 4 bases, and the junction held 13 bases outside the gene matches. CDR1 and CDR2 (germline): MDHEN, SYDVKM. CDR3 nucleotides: TGTGCCAGCAGTCCCCATCCGTCTAGCGGGATTCCAGATACGCAGTATTTT. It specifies CASSPHPSSGIPDTQYF.

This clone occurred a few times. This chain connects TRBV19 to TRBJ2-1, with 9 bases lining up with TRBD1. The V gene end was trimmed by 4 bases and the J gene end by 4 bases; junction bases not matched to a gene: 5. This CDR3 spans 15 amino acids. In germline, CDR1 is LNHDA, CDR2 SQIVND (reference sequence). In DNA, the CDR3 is TGTGCCAGTAGTACCAGGACAGGGGCTTACAATGAGCAGTTCTTC. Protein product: CASSTRTGAYNEQFF.

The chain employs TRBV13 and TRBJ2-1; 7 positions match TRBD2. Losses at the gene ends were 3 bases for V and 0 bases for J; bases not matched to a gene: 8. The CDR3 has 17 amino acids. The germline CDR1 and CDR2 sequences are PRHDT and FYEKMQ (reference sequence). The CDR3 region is CASSFKRGVSSYNEQFF. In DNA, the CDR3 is TGTGCCAGCAGCTTCAAGCGGGGTGTTAGCTCCTACAATGAGCAGTTCTTC.

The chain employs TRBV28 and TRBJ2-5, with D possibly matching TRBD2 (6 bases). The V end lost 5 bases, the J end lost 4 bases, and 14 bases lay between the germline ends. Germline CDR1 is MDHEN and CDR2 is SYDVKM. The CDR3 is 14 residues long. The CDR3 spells CASSLMRGSETQYF. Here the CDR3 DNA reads TGTGCCAGCAGTCTCATGCGGGGATCAGAGACCCAGTACTTC.